The present entry profiles one T cell receptor (beta chain) with its context. No cognate antigen has been identified for it. No qualities accompany the bases; no much larger clone lies one base away. Libraries were constructed by PCR. The listed sequencing device is Illumina HiSeq 2500. To reduce PCR and sequencing biases, unique molecular identifiers were incorporated into the TCR beta cDNA libraries. Per 1 to 10 million input T cells, approximately 500,000 cDNA molecules were obtained, such that each molecule approximated one T cell. The patient libraries were prepared and sequenced with the same protocol used for the earlier healthy control dataset. Samples belonging to the same batch were prepared together, multiplexed and sequenced on a shared HiSeq lane. The authors' analysis ran thus. MIGEC was used to process the raw barcoded reads, and molecular identifier groups with only a single read were discarded before consensus assembly and CDR3 extraction. VDJtools was used for post-analysis of the clonotype tables, with diversity normalized by down-sampling every dataset to the smallest sample size. Repertoire overlap clustering matched CDR3 amino acid but not nucleotide sequences to correct batch-related cross-sample contamination. TCRdb applied fastp at Q25 and MiXCR to the public reads, then kept only in-frame beta chains. Rows with one shared CDR3 protein collapse into an entry with the most common genes and DNA. These V and J calls are TCRdb output, not the study's own analysis. Here the sample has hundreds of thousands of distinct CDR3 sequences; 55% to 60% occur a single time. Roughly 12% of the sample rests with the top ten.

These data come from a study of post-analysis software for immune sequencing data (dated by TCRdb to between 2014 and 2017). Background on the whole study: Disease courses on record covered relapsing-remitting, secondary progressive and progressive-relapsing multiple sclerosis, though some patients had no subtype annotation. Patient repertoires were compared against roughly 10 previously published healthy control repertoires from donors aged roughly 6 to 25 years. A subset of samples was prepared in parallel using single-end sample barcoding, then pooled and co-amplified after Illumina adapter ligation.

To demonstrate the VDJtools post-analysis software, TCR beta repertoires were profiled from the peripheral blood of some 12 young patients with multiple sclerosis. The multiple sclerosis patients were children and adolescents between roughly 6 and 17 years of age. The germline V and J ends show losses of 1 base and 7 bases respectively, and no gene match explains 7 bases of the junction. The CDR3 has 16 amino acids, counting the end cysteine and phenylalanine. The sequence is cut down to CDR3 DNA, 48 bases in frame from base 1. The germline V gene gives CDR1 as MGHRA and CDR2 as YSYEKL. General study outcomes and caveats: Multiple sclerosis patients had significantly lower normalized Chao1 diversity than controls, a result that suggests substantial peripheral T-cell clonal expansion. Significantly higher frequencies in patients than in controls were found for roughly five TRBV segments, including TRBV5-6, TRBV5-1 and TRBV20-1. When samples were clustered directly using the F measure, samples prepared in the same batch co-clustered strongly, which prompted a batch-effect correction. The multiple sclerosis patient group was slightly younger than the control group.

The sample taken for sequencing was blood. The sequence joins TRBV4-1 to TRBJ1-4; a stretch of 9 junction bases matches TRBD1. The source is a girl under 10 years old with multiple sclerosis. The CDR3 region has the sequence CASSQGRGQGIEKLFF. The DNA sequence follows: TGCGCCAGCAGCCAAGGTCGCGGACAGGGGATTGAAAAACTGTTTTTT.